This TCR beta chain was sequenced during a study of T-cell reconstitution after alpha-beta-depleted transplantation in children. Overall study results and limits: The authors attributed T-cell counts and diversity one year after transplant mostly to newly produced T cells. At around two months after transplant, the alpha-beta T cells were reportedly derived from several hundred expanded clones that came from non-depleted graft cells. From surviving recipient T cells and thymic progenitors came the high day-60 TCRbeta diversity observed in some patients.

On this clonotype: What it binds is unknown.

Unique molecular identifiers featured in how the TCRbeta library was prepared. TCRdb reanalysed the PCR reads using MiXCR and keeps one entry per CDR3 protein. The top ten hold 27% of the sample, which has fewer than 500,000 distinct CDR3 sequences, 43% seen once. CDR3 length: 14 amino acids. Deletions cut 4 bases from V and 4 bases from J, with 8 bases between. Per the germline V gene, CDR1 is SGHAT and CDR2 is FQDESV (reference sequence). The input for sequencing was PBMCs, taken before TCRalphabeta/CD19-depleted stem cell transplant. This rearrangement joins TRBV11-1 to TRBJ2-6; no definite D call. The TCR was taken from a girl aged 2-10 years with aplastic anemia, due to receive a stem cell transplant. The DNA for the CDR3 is TGTGCCAGCAGCTCCTTCTCCGGGGCCAACGTCCTGACTTTC. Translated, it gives CASSSFSGANVLTF.